Below, 27 T cell receptor beta chains from the same sample are listed, as sequenced in a study of vaccination and CD4 T cells after COVID-19. These receptors have no identified antigens. Described treatment: roughly 11-day PBMC culture with coronavirus spike peptide pools or control peptides (ViraFEST assay). Cultured CD4+ T cell DNA underwent sequencing with the Oncomine TCR Beta short-read assay. Using its own MiXCR run on the PCR reads, TCRdb lists one record per CDR3 protein. The sample comprises 4,500 to 5,000 distinct CDR3 sequences, more than 65% of which are singletons, and about 50% rests with the top ten. Sequencing was performed on CD4+ T cells from blood, cultured in vitro. The receptors originated from a human donor who had recovered from COVID-19.

The rearrangement joins TRBV19 to TRBJ2-7; a weak D match, TRBD2 (6 bases). V lost 2 bases, J lost 2 bases, and 13 bases lay in between. The CDR3 extends over 15 amino acids. Germline CDR1 and CDR2: LNHDA and SQIVND (reference sequence). CDR3 protein: CASSILGGGAYEQYF. The CDR3 region has the DNA TGTGCCAGTAGTATATTGGGCGGAGGGGCCTACGAGCAGTACTTC.

The V and J genes are TRBV20-1 and TRBJ2-1; D remains ambiguous. The CDR3 sequence is 14 residues long. V lost 1 base and J lost 3, with 10 bases in between. Germline assignment: CDR1 DFQATT and CDR2 SNEGSKA (reference sequence). CDR3 nucleotide sequence: TGCAGTGCTAGAGGCCGAAGTCTCTACAATGAGCAGTTCTTC. Amino acid sequence: CSARGRSLYNEQFF.

This clonotype was observed a single time. V is TRBV6-5 and J is TRBJ2-2, with TRBD2 as a possible D gene (6 bases). Between the trimmed V and J ends, which lost 2 bases and 0 bases, there was a span of 13 bases. In germline, CDR1 is MNHEY, CDR2 SVGAGI. CDR3 length equals 17 residues. The CDR3: CASSYTHLATNTGELFF. The CDR3 nucleotides read TGTGCCAGCAGTTACACGCACCTAGCGACGAACACCGGGGAGCTGTTTTTT.

The rearrangement joins TRBV7-8 to TRBJ1-6; unclear D gene. The CDR3 length is 15 residues. The V end was cut by 2 bases, the J end by 7 bases, with 12 bases between. Germline CDR1 reads SGHVS; CDR2 reads FQNEAQ. The CDR3 reads CASSLTRRGNSPLHF. The CDR3 DNA reads TGTGCCAGCAGCTTAACCCGAAGAGGAAATTCACCCCTCCACTTT.

This chain connects TRBV7-2 to TRBJ1-1, with unresolved D. CDR3 size: 14 residues. The germline V gene encodes CDR1 SGHTA and CDR2 FQGNSA. Trimming removed 4 bases at V and 5 bases at J, with 14 bases between. CDR3 region: CASSSSGRGTEAFF. The CDR3 region has the DNA TGTGCCAGCAGCTCGTCCGGGCGTGGGACTGAAGCTTTCTTT.

The chain has TRBV6-1 and TRBJ1-6; TRBD1 aligns across 9 bases. CDR1 and CDR2 (germline): MNHNS, SASEGT. With V trimmed by 4 bases and J by 8 bases, 9 bases remained unmatched. This CDR3 has 16 amino acids. The CDR3 bases are TGTGCCAGCAGTGCACTAGGACAGGGGCAATATTCACCCCTCCACTTT. Its translation: CASSALGQGQYSPLHF.

CDR3 region: CASSYSGGQETQYF. CDR3 sequence (DNA): TGTGCCAGCAGTTACTCAGGGGGCCAAGAGACCCAGTACTTC. The rearrangement uses TRBV6-5 and TRBJ2-5, with D possibly TRBD1 on 6 matching bases. Germline CDR1 MNHEY, CDR2 SVGAGI. Trimming stripped 0 bases from V and 1 base from J, with 6 bases between. The CDR3 covers 14 residues.

This chain connects TRBV21-1 to TRBJ1-6; the D call TRBD1 from the table was never checked on the DNA. TRBV21-1 is a documented pseudogene. This CDR3 region has 13 residues. CDR3 sequence: CARSGWGNSPLHF. The CDR3 DNA reads TGTGCCAGGTCAGGGTGGGGCAATTCACCCCTCCACTTT.

The CDR3 loop is CASSPDGPGGYTF. The CDR3, as DNA: TGTGCCAGCAGCCCTGACGGGCCTGGCGGCTACACCTTC. V and J are TRBV7-2 and TRBJ1-2; D remains unclear. The CDR3 has 13 residues. V was shortened by 5 bases and J by 8 bases, with 15 bases between the two germline ends. Germline CDR1 reads SGHTA; CDR2 reads FQGNSA.

The rearrangement joins TRBV20-1 to TRBJ1-2, with 7 bases matching TRBD1. This CDR3 spans 15 amino acids. Trimming took 3 bases from V and 0 from J; bases not matched to a gene: 7. Germline-derived CDR1 and CDR2 are DFQATT and SNEGSKA (reference sequence). Here the CDR3 reads CSASSFDRANYGYTF. The CDR3 DNA reads TGCAGTGCTAGTTCGTTCGACAGGGCTAACTATGGCTACACCTTC.

The chain employs TRBV19 and TRBJ1-5; TRBD1 agrees at 11 bases. The V gene end was trimmed by 4 bases and the J gene end by 6 bases; junction bases not matched to a gene: 2. The CDR3 is made up of 14 amino acids. The V gene's germline CDR1 is LNHDA and CDR2 SQIVND (reference sequence). Here the CDR3 DNA reads TGTGCCAGTAGTACGGGGACAGGGGGTCAGCCCCAGCATTTT. It encodes CASSTGTGGQPQHF.

This clonotype was detected once. This rearrangement joins TRBV7-8 to TRBJ2-5; D not certain. Germline V gene lookup returns CDR1 SGHVS and CDR2 FQNEAQ. The ends were cut back, 1 base at V and 6 bases at J, with 9 bases in the middle. CDR3 length equals 13 residues. CDR3 in amino acids: CASSLEPLQTQYF. The CDR3, as DNA: TGTGCCAGCAGCTTAGAACCCCTCCAGACCCAGTACTTC. Full variable domain (remainder filled in from reference TRBV7-8 and TRBJ2-5): GAGVSQSPRYKVAKRGQDVALRCDPISGHVSLFWYQQALGQGPEFLTYFQNEAQLDKSGLPSDRFFAERPEGSVSTLKIQRTQQEDSAVYLCASSLEPLQTQYFGPGTRLLVL.

CDR3 in DNA: TGTGCCAGCAGCTCAGGTTCCGGGCAGCCCCAGCATTTT. Translation gives CASSSGSGQPQHF. The rearrangement links TRBV6-1 to TRBJ1-5; the D is unclear. The V end was cut by 6 bases, the J end by 7 bases, with 13 bases between. The CDR3 is 13 amino acids. The germline gives CDR1 MNHNS, CDR2 SASEGT.

CDR3 sequence: CASTIRDRVTEAFF. In DNA form, the CDR3 reads TGTGCCAGCACTATCCGGGACAGGGTCACTGAAGCTTTCTTT. The V and J genes are TRBV7-9 and TRBJ1-1; 9 nucleotides line up with TRBD1. The CDR3 runs 14 residues. Trimming at V came to 7 bases and at J to 4 bases, leaving 7 bases not matched to a gene. Looked up from germline, CDR1 is SEHNR and CDR2 is FQNEAQ (reference sequence).

The chain joins TRBV7-9 to TRBJ1-1; possibly TRBD1 for D (5 bases). CDR3 size: 12 residues. The germline CDR1 and CDR2 sequences are SEHNR and FQNEAQ (reference sequence). V was clipped by 11 bases and J by 1 base, with 11 bases between them. CDR3 amino acids: CAAGRGNTEAFF. CDR3 sequence (DNA): TGTGCCGCGGGGCGGGGGAACACTGAAGCTTTCTTT.

The V and J genes are TRBV2 and TRBJ1-1; TRBD1 agrees at 7 bases. Germline V gene lookup returns CDR1 SNHLY and CDR2 FYNNEI. There are 14 residues in the CDR3. The V and J ends lost 5 bases and 1 base, in that order; junction bases with no gene match: 4. Here the CDR3 reads CASSSQGSNTEAFF. As DNA, the CDR3 is TGTGCCAGCAGTTCACAGGGGTCGAACACTGAAGCTTTCTTT.

The chain employs TRBV11-2 and TRBJ2-3; no firm D call. Germline V CDR1 and CDR2: SGHAT, FQNNGV. V was trimmed by 3 bases and J by 2 bases, leaving 9 bases between them. The CDR3 loop spans 14 amino acids. The chain's CDR3 is CASSLLGPTDTQYF. The CDR3 nucleotides read TGTGCCAGCAGCTTGCTTGGGCCCACAGATACGCAGTATTTT.

This clonotype was counted once. The chain is built from TRBV2 and TRBJ1-5; D is ambiguous. Germline V gene data show CDR1 as SNHLY and CDR2 as FYNNEI. With 2 bases removed from V and 1 base from J, the gap between germline ends came to 12 bases. The CDR3 is made up of 16 amino acids. The DNA of the CDR3 is TGTGCCAGCAGTGAATGGGGAGGTACGAGCAATCAGCCCCAGCATTTT. Amino acids: CASSEWGGTSNQPQHF.

The chain uses TRBV7-6 and TRBJ1-5; D is unresolved. V was shortened by 1 base and J by 7 bases, with 20 bases between the two germline ends. This CDR3 has 17 amino acids. Per germline, CDR1 SGHVS and CDR2 FNYEAQ. CDR3 sequence reads: CASSLVRLSTEEQPQHF. As DNA, the CDR3 is TGTGCCAGCAGCTTAGTAAGGCTCTCCACCGAAGAGCAGCCCCAGCATTTT. The full variable domain, its missing parts supplied by reference TRBV7-6 and TRBJ1-5, is GAGVSQSPRYKVTKRGQDVALRCDPISGHVSLYWYRQALGQGPEFLTYFNYEAQQDKSGLPNDRFSAERPEGSISTLTIQRTEQRDSAMYRCASSLVRLSTEEQPQHFGDGTRLSIL.

This chain uses TRBV7-2 with TRBJ1-5; TRBD1 matches 8 bases. Germline trimming cut 5 bases from V and 5 bases from J; bases unmatched to any gene: 8. CDR3 length: 15 amino acids. Germline V gene lookup returns CDR1 SGHTA and CDR2 FQGNSA. DNA for the CDR3: TGTGCCAGCAGCCCCCGGGCAGGGGGCCATCAGCCCCAGCATTTT. Encoded protein: CASSPRAGGHQPQHF.

This clonotype was seen just once. The V and J genes are TRBV20-1 and TRBJ2-4; 7 bases are shared with TRBD2. Per germline, CDR1 DFQATT and CDR2 SNEGSKA (reference sequence). The CDR3 length is 12 residues. The CDR3 DNA reads as TGCAGCGCCAAGCTGGGAGGGCTCATTCAGTACTTC. Its protein product is CSAKLGGLIQYF.

This chain connects TRBV6-2 or TRBV6-3 to TRBJ2-7; 8 bases line up with TRBD2. V dropped 8 bases and J dropped 8; count of bases not matched to a gene: 11. CDR3 length: 13 residues. Germline assignment: CDR1 MNHEY and CDR2 SVGEGT. The CDR3 sequence is CASEGTRSPQQYF. CDR3 sequence (DNA): TGTGCCAGCGAGGGGACTAGGAGTCCGCAGCAGTACTTC.

The V call is TRBV20-1, the J call TRBJ2-2; D unresolved. Trimming removed 4 bases from V and 5 bases from J, with 17 bases in between. CDR3 length: 15 amino acids. Germline V gives CDR1 DFQATT, CDR2 SNEGSKA (reference sequence). CDR3 protein: CSATPYQTATGELFF. The CDR3 nucleotides read TGCAGTGCTACCCCGTACCAAACAGCAACCGGGGAGCTGTTTTTT.

The chain links TRBV27 to TRBJ1-2; no firm D call. Deletions cut 4 bases from V and 6 bases from J, with 9 bases between. The CDR3 totals 12 residues. The germline gives CDR1 MNHEY, CDR2 SMNVEV (reference sequence). In DNA form, the CDR3 reads TGTGCCAGCAGTTCATCAGGAAATGGCTACACCTTC. It translates to CASSSSGNGYTF.

The chain recombines TRBV27 with TRBJ1-6; D call uncertain. Germline V lookup: CDR1 MNHEY, CDR2 SMNVEV (reference sequence). The CDR3 loop spans 12 amino acids. Trimming left V 3 bases short and J 8 bases short, with 5 bases between. Here the CDR3 reads CASSFRYSPLHF. As DNA, the CDR3 is TGTGCCAGCAGTTTTCGCTATTCACCCCTCCACTTT.

The V call is TRBV20-1, the J call TRBJ2-3; 7 nucleotides align to TRBD2. Germline V gives CDR1 DFQATT, CDR2 SNEGSKA (reference sequence). CDR3 size: 15 residues. V gave up 4 bases and J gave up 4 bases; unmatched junction bases: 11. CDR3 sequence reads: CSAIPTSSVADTQYF. The CDR3 coding sequence is TGCAGTGCTATTCCGACTAGCTCAGTGGCAGATACGCAGTATTTT.

This clonotype has only a few counts. The J gene is TRBJ1-5, the V gene TRBV19; unclear D gene. This CDR3 region has 14 residues. The V gene lost 2 bases and the J gene lost 4 bases, with 9 bases spanning the gap. Per germline, CDR1 LNHDA and CDR2 SQIVND (reference sequence). This CDR3 reads CASSIWDSNQPQHF. CDR3 nucleotide sequence: TGTGCCAGTAGTATATGGGATTCGAATCAGCCCCAGCATTTT.